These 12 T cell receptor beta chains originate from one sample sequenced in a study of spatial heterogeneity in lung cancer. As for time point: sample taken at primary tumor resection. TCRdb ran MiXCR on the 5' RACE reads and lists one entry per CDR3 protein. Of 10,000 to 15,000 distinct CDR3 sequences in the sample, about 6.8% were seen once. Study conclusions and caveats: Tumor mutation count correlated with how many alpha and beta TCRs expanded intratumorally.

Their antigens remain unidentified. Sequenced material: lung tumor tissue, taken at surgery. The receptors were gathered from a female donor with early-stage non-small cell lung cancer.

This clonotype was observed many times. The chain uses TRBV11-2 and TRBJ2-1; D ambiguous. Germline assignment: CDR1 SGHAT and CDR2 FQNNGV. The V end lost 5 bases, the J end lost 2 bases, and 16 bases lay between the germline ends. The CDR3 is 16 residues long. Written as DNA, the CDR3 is TGTGCCAGCAGCCCGACCATGGCCGGCGCCTACAATGAGCAGTTCTTC. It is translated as CASSPTMAGAYNEQFF.

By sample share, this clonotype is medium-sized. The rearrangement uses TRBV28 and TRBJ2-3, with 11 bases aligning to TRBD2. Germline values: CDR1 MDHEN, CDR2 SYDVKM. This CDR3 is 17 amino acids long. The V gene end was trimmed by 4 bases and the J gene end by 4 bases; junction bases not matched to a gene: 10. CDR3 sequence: CASSSIIAGGDPDTQYF. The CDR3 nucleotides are TGTGCCAGCAGTTCCATAATAGCGGGAGGGGACCCAGATACGCAGTATTTT.

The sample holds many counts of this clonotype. Written as DNA, the CDR3 is TGCAGCGTCGGGACAGCCCAAGAGACCCAGTACTTC. Protein sequence: CSVGTAQETQYF. The rearrangement joins TRBV29-1 to TRBJ2-5, with 7 bases aligning to TRBD1. The CDR3 extends over 12 amino acids. The J segment lost 1 base and the V segment lost 6 bases, leaving 2 bases of the junction unmatched. Germline loops: CDR1 SQVTM, CDR2 ANQGSEA.

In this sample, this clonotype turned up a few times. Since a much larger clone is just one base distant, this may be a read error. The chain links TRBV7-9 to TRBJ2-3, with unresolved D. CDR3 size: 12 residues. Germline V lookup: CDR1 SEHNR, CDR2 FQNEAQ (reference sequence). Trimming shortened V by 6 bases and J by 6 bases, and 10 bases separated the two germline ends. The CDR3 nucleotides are TGTGCCAGCAGAGCTCAGAGGGATACGCAGTATTTT. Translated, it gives CASRAQRDTQYF.

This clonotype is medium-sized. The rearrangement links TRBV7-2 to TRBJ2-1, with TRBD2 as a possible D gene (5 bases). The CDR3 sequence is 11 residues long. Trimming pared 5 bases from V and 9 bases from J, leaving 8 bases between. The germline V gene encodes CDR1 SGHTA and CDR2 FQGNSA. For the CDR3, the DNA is TGTGCCAGCAGCCCCGAGGGTGAGCAGTTCTTC. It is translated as CASSPEGEQFF.

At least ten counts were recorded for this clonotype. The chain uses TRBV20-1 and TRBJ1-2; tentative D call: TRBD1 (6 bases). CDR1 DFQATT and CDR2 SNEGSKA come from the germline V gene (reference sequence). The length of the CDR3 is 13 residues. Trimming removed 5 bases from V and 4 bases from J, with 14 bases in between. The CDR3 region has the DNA TGCAGTGCTGCAGGGGAAGGCGGCTATGGCTACACCTTC. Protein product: CSAAGEGGYGYTF.

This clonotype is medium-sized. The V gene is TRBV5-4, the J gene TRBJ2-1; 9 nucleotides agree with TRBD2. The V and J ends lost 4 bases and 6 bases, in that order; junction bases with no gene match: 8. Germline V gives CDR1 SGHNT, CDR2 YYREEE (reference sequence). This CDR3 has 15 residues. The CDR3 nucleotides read TGTGCCAGCAGCCCGGAGCGGGAGGCTGGCAATGAGCAGTTCTTC. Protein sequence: CASSPEREAGNEQFF. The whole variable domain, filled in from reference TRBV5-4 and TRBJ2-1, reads ETGVTQSPTHLIKTRGQQVTLRCSSQSGHNTVSWYQQALGQGPQFIFQYYREEENGRGNFPPRFSGLQFPNYSSELNVNALELDDSALYLCASSPEREAGNEQFFGPGTRLTVL.

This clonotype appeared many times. In DNA, the CDR3 is TGTGCCAGCAGCCTACGGACAGGGGGGCGAAGTCAGCCCCAGCATTTT. Protein sequence: CASSLRTGGRSQPQHF. V is TRBV7-2 and J is TRBJ1-5; TRBD1 agrees at 10 bases. Germline V gene data show CDR1 as SGHTA and CDR2 as FQGNSA. This CDR3 spans 16 amino acids. After removal of 5 bases from V and 6 bases from J, the junction contained 10 bases not matched to a gene. Full variable domain (missing parts from reference TRBV7-2 and TRBJ1-5): GAGVSQSPSNKVTEKGKDVELRCDPISGHTALYWYRQSLGQGLEFLIYFQGNSAPDKSGLPSDRFSAERTGGSVSTLTIQRTQQEDSAVYLCASSLRTGGRSQPQHFGDGTRLSIL.

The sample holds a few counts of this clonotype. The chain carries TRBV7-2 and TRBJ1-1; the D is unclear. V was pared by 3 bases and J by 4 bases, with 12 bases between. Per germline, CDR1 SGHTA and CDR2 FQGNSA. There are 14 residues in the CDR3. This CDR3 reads CASSFKPIGTEAFF. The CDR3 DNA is TGTGCCAGCAGCTTCAAGCCCATAGGCACTGAAGCTTTCTTT.

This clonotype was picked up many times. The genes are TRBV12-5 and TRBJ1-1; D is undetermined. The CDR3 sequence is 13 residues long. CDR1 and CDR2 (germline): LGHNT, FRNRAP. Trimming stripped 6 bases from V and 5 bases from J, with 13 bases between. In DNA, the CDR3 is TGTGCTAGTGGCGGTAAAACGGAAACTGAAGCTTTCTTT. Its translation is CASGGKTETEAFF.

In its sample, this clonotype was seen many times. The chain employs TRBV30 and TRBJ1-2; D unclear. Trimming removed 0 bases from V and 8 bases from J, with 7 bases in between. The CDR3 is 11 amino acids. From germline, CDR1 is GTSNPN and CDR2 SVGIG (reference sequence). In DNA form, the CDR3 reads TGTGCCTGGAGTGTCGGAGGCGGCTACACCTTC. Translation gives CAWSVGGGYTF.

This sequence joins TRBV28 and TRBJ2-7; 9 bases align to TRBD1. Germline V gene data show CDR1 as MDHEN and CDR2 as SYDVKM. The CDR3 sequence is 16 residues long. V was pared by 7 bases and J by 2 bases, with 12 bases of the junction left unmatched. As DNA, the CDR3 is TGTGCCAGCACCCGAGGGTCCGGGACAGGGACCTACGAGCAGTACTTC. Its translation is CASTRGSGTGTYEQYF.